The 31 T cell receptor beta chains below were found in one sample sequenced in a study of shared clonotypes between healthy human individuals. CD45RO-negative, CCR7-selected cells formed the naive CD8 fraction, which excluded terminally differentiated effector memory CD45RA+ cells. The data were produced by immunoSEQ multiplex PCR, yet TCRdb's version contains in-frame clones alone and is incomplete. The table shows about 2.1 million clones, with 85% to 95% occurring only once. The sample taken for sequencing was naive CD8+ T cells from PBMCs. Every receptor here comes from a man in his late teens or twenties in good health. Some clones in this sample may be carry-over from other donors' samples.

The chain recombines TRBV9 with TRBJ2-1, with D perhaps given as TRBD1 or TRBD2 (5 bases each). This CDR3 comprises 13 residues. V shed 3 bases and J shed 12 bases, with 16 bases lying between them. CDR1 and CDR2 (germline): SGDLS, YYNGEE. This CDR3 reads CASSGNVPGPQFF. The CDR3 DNA follows: TGTGCCAGCAGCGGGAACGTTCCGGGGCCGCAGTTCTTC.

The chain carries TRBV28 and TRBJ2-2; TRBD1 is a possible D gene (6 bases). The CDR3 has 12 residues. Trimming took 9 bases from V and 6 from J, leaving 11 bases between them. Per the germline V gene, CDR1 is MDHEN and CDR2 is SYDVKM. CDR3 region: CASHPGAGELFF. In DNA form, the CDR3 reads TGTGCCAGTCACCCAGGGGCCGGGGAGCTGTTTTTT.

In the case of this clone: Other DNA variants within this sample encode the same CDR3. For the CDR3, the DNA is TGTGCCAGCAGCTTAGCGGTGAGCTACGAGCAGTACTTC. Protein product: CASSLAVSYEQYF. This chain connects TRBV7-9 to TRBJ2-7; unclear D gene. Germline values: CDR1 SEHNR, CDR2 FQNEAQ (reference sequence). The CDR3 runs to 13 residues. V was clipped by 0 bases and J by 3 bases, with 6 bases between them.

Turning to this clone: In the same sample, other DNA sequences code for this CDR3. V and J are TRBV27 and TRBJ2-7; D not resolved. This CDR3 spans 13 amino acids. The germline CDR1 and CDR2 sequences are MNHEY and SMNVEV (reference sequence). The V end lost 4 bases, the J end lost 0 bases, and 7 bases lay between the germline ends. The CDR3 loop is CASSSTSSYEQYF. For the CDR3, the DNA is TGTGCCAGCAGTTCTACGAGCTCCTACGAGCAGTACTTC.

The V and J genes are TRBV4-1 and TRBJ1-3; the match to TRBD1 covers 7 bases. The V gene's germline CDR1 is MGHRA and CDR2 YSYEKL. J gave up 0 bases and V 1 base, and 9 bases lay outside the gene matches. CDR3 length: 18 amino acids. CDR3 DNA: TGCGCCAGCAGCCAAGGTGGGACAGTGGCCTACTCTGGAAACACCATATATTTT. This codes for CASSQGGTVAYSGNTIYF.

The chain links TRBV14 to TRBJ2-7; D is perhaps TRBD1 (5 bases). The CDR3 sequence is 13 residues long. Germline V gives CDR1 SGHDN, CDR2 FVKESK. Trimming took off 0 bases at V and 12 bases at J, with 15 bases between the two ends. The CDR3 sequence: CASSQESWGPVYF. In DNA, the CDR3 is TGTGCCAGCAGCCAAGAAAGCTGGGGCCCGGTGTACTTC.

This clone was seen a single time. The rearrangement uses TRBV28 and TRBJ1-1; D unresolved. The V end lost 8 bases, the J end lost 4 bases, and 17 bases lay between the germline ends. Germline V lookup: CDR1 MDHEN, CDR2 SYDVKM. The CDR3 spans 14 residues. The DNA of the CDR3 is TGTGCCAGCTCCCCGTGGCAGACTACCACTGAAGCTTTCTTT. Translating it yields CASSPWQTTTEAFF.

The gene calls are TRBV7-6 and TRBJ2-1; D may be TRBD2 (6 bases). Deletions cut 0 bases from V and 3 bases from J, with 9 bases between. The CDR3 totals 15 residues. Germline V gene lookup returns CDR1 SGHVS and CDR2 FNYEAQ. CDR3 nucleotide sequence: TGTGCCAGCAGCTTAGCGGCGGGATTCTACAATGAGCAGTTCTTC. Residues: CASSLAAGFYNEQFF.

This sequence joins TRBV6-5 and TRBJ2-7, with D possibly being TRBD1 (5 bases). V was clipped by 6 bases and J by 6 bases, with 9 bases between them. The germline gives CDR1 MNHEY, CDR2 SVGAGI. This CDR3 has 11 residues. CDR3 nucleotides: TGTGCCAGCAGCCCAGACAGCGAGCAGTACTTC. It encodes CASSPDSEQYF.

V is TRBV27 and J is TRBJ1-4; 7 bases align to TRBD1. The CDR3 is 15 amino acids. The V segment lost 4 bases and the J segment 7 bases; nucleotides outside the gene matches: 9. Germline loops: CDR1 MNHEY, CDR2 SMNVEV (reference sequence). CDR3: CASSSLQGFREKLFF. DNA for the CDR3: TGTGCCAGCAGTTCCCTACAGGGGTTCCGTGAAAAACTGTTTTTT.

The CDR3 spells CASSVARVDTDTQYF. In DNA, the CDR3 is TGTGCCAGCAGTGTCGCCAGGGTGGACACAGATACGCAGTATTTT. The chain recombines TRBV27 with TRBJ2-3; a possible D gene is TRBD1 (5 bases). The CDR3 totals 15 residues. Per the germline V gene, CDR1 is MNHEY and CDR2 is SMNVEV (reference sequence). Trimming removed 5 bases at V and 2 bases at J, with 14 bases between.

V is TRBV7-2 and J is TRBJ2-3; TRBD2 matches 9 bases. CDR3 length equals 15 residues. Trimming cost V 5 bases and J 4 bases; bases outside gene matches: 7. From germline, CDR1 is SGHTA and CDR2 FQGNSA. The CDR3 is CASSPGLAIADTQYF. The DNA of the CDR3 is TGTGCCAGCAGCCCGGGACTAGCAATAGCAGATACGCAGTATTTT.

This rearrangement joins TRBV18 to TRBJ2-7, with D maybe TRBD2 (6 bases). With 5 bases removed from V and 0 bases from J, the gap between germline ends came to 11 bases. CDR1 KGHSH and CDR2 LQKENI come from the germline V gene. The CDR3 has 14 residues. The CDR3 is CASSGGDLSYEQYF. The CDR3 bases are TGTGCCAGCTCAGGAGGGGACCTCTCCTACGAGCAGTACTTC.

V is TRBV7-9 and J is TRBJ2-7, with D perhaps given as TRBD1 or TRBD2 (5 bases each). CDR3 length: 13 residues. Germline CDR1 is SEHNR and CDR2 is FQNEAQ (reference sequence). V was shortened by 8 bases and J by 2 bases, with 13 bases between the two germline ends. CDR3 sequence: CASRDGRTYEQYF. CDR3 sequence (DNA): TGTGCCAGCCGGGACGGACGAACCTACGAGCAGTACTTC.

The chain recombines TRBV4-2 with TRBJ2-1; tentatively, D is TRBD1 (6 bases). Germline V gene lookup returns CDR1 LGHNA and CDR2 YNFKEQ. The CDR3 sequence is 17 residues long. Trimming cost V 3 bases and J 2 bases, with 17 bases left between them. The CDR3, as DNA: TGTGCCAGCAGCCAGCGAGTAGGGGGAGTCACCTACAATGAGCAGTTCTTC. Translating it yields CASSQRVGGVTYNEQFF.

V is TRBV6-1 and J is TRBJ1-2, with 8 bases lining up with TRBD1. Germline CDR1 MNHNS, CDR2 SASEGT. The length of the CDR3 is 12 residues. V lost 3 bases, J lost 12 bases, and 6 bases stayed unmatched. CDR3 in amino acids: CASSDRGQNNTF. CDR3 in DNA: TGTGCCAGCAGTGACAGGGGGCAAAACAACACCTTC.

The V gene is TRBV19, the J gene TRBJ1-5; D not certain. This CDR3 is 13 amino acids long. Germline V gene lookup returns CDR1 LNHDA and CDR2 SQIVND (reference sequence). The V end lost 1 base, the J end lost 7 bases, and 8 bases lay between the germline ends. This CDR3 is CASSIALGQPQHF. CDR3 in DNA: TGTGCCAGTAGTATAGCTCTGGGGCAGCCCCAGCATTTT.

V gene TRBV29-1 combines with J gene TRBJ1-2; D remains unclear. This CDR3 has 12 residues. V lost 1 base, J lost 6 bases, and 9 bases lay in between. Germline values: CDR1 SQVTM, CDR2 ANQGSEA. The CDR3 sequence: CSVEAAPDGYTF. CDR3 DNA sequence: TGCAGCGTTGAAGCAGCCCCGGATGGCTACACCTTC. The full variable domain, its missing parts supplied by reference TRBV29-1 and TRBJ1-2, is SAVISQKPSRDICQRGTSLTIQCQVDSQVTMMFWYRQQPGQSLTLIATANQGSEATYESGFVIDKFPISRPNLTFSTLTVSNMSPEDSSIYLCSVEAAPDGYTFGSGTRLTVV.

This rearrangement joins TRBV28 to TRBJ1-1, with D tentatively TRBD1 (6 bases). The CDR3 is 16 amino acids. Germline-derived CDR1 and CDR2 are MDHEN and SYDVKM. Trimming cost V 9 bases and J 3 bases, with 23 bases left between them. CDR3 in DNA: TGTGCCAGTACTAGACAACTGGGCCCAGGGGACACTGAAGCTTTCTTT. Translation gives CASTRQLGPGDTEAFF.

The rearrangement links TRBV19 to TRBJ2-2; TRBD2 matches at 7 bases. This CDR3 is 13 amino acids long. Germline CDR1 and CDR2: LNHDA and SQIVND (reference sequence). V trimming: 9 bases; J trimming: 3 bases; junction bases outside the gene matches: 4. Here the CDR3 reads CASLTSDTGELFF. CDR3 DNA: TGTGCCAGCCTTACTAGCGACACCGGGGAGCTGTTTTTT.

This clone appeared once. The V gene is TRBV27, the J gene TRBJ2-3; D is ambiguous. The CDR3 has 12 residues. CDR1 is MNHEY, CDR2 SMNVEV, per germline (reference sequence). The V and J ends lost 6 bases and 6 bases respectively, with 10 bases between them. The CDR3 bases are TGTGCCAGCAGAGACGACTCCGATACGCAGTATTTT. It encodes CASRDDSDTQYF.

CDR3 coding DNA: TGTGCCAGCAGACCGGAAGGCGGCTTCGGGTATAATCAGCCCCAGCATTTT. It is translated as CASRPEGGFGYNQPQHF. The rearrangement links TRBV5-8 to TRBJ1-5; D is ambiguous. The V end was cut by 5 bases, the J end by 4 bases, with 22 bases between. The germline CDR1 and CDR2 sequences are SGHTS and YDEGEE. The CDR3 contains 17 residues.

The V call is TRBV27, the J call TRBJ2-7; tentative D call: TRBD2 (6 bases). The CDR3 runs 19 residues. Per the germline V gene, CDR1 is MNHEY and CDR2 is SMNVEV (reference sequence). V was cut by 5 bases and J by 5 bases, with 31 bases left in between. CDR3: CASSASFGLRSKERNEQYF. The CDR3 coding sequence is TGTGCCAGCAGTGCCTCTTTTGGACTACGGTCTAAGGAACGAAACGAGCAGTACTTC.

The chain couples TRBV29-1 to TRBJ2-7; the D gene could be TRBD1 or TRBD2 (5 bases each). The germline V gene encodes CDR1 SQVTM and CDR2 ANQGSEA. CDR3 size: 17 residues. Trimming removed 5 bases from V and 0 bases from J, with 23 bases in between. DNA for the CDR3: TGCAGCGTTTTAACCCCACTGATTTCGGGGACCTCCTACGAGCAGTACTTC. It specifies CSVLTPLISGTSYEQYF.

The chain employs TRBV4-1 and TRBJ2-1; the match to TRBD2 covers 9 bases. V lost 2 bases to trimming and J lost 8 bases; unmatched junction nucleotides: 10. CDR3 length: 16 amino acids. The V gene's germline CDR1 is MGHRA and CDR2 YSYEKL. The CDR3 loop reads CASSQLRREGHHEQFF. The CDR3 nucleotides read TGCGCCAGCAGCCAACTTCGGCGGGAGGGCCACCATGAGCAGTTCTTC.

The rearrangement joins TRBV30 to TRBJ2-3, with 7 bases identical to TRBD1. Germline CDR1 reads GTSNPN; CDR2 reads SVGIG (reference sequence). V dropped 0 bases and J dropped 2; count of bases not matched to a gene: 5. CDR3 length equals 15 residues. The CDR3 DNA is TGTGCCTGGAGTGTGAACGGACAGGTCACAGATACGCAGTATTTT. The encoded protein is CAWSVNGQVTDTQYF.

This clone was seen just once. The gene calls are TRBV19 and TRBJ2-7; D not certain. The germline V and J ends were trimmed by 8 bases and 6 bases, with 20 bases remaining between them. This CDR3 is built from 14 residues. Germline CDR1 and CDR2: LNHDA and SQIVND (reference sequence). The CDR3 region has the DNA TGTGCCAGTGGCCCGGGCCCAGAGGCCTCCGAGCAGTACTTC. The encoded protein is CASGPGPEASEQYF.

The rearrangement uses TRBV6-5 and TRBJ2-7; 7 bases line up with TRBD1. The CDR3 sequence is 13 residues long. V shed 7 bases, J shed 5 bases, and the junction held 8 bases outside the gene matches. The germline V gene encodes CDR1 MNHEY and CDR2 SVGAGI. In DNA form, the CDR3 reads TGTGCCAGCAAAGGGACAGCTAACCACGAGCAGTACTTC. This encodes CASKGTANHEQYF.

This chain joins TRBV4-3 and TRBJ2-7, with a possible D match to TRBD2 (5 bases). Trimming pared 5 bases from V and 0 bases from J, leaving 8 bases between. Germline loops: CDR1 LGHNA, CDR2 YSLEER. There are 13 residues in the CDR3. CDR3 nucleotides: TGCGCCAGCAGCTTTCGGGGCTCCTACGAGCAGTACTTC. Translating it yields CASSFRGSYEQYF.

This clone was seen a handful of times. The J gene is TRBJ2-7, the V gene TRBV14, with 12 bases matching TRBD2. The germline CDR1 and CDR2 sequences are SGHDN and FVKESK. The CDR3 loop spans 15 amino acids. V trimming: 3 bases; J trimming: 7 bases; junction bases outside the gene matches: 7. This chain's CDR3 is CASSHLAGGPTEQYF. The CDR3 region has the DNA TGTGCCAGCAGCCACCTAGCGGGAGGGCCTACGGAGCAGTACTTC.

Notes on this clone: This CDR3 is also generated by other DNA sequences in the sample. The rearrangement uses TRBV4-3 and TRBJ1-5; D gene ambiguous. Deletions cut 0 bases from V and 0 bases from J, with 3 bases between. Germline V gives CDR1 LGHNA, CDR2 YSLEER. The CDR3 has 14 residues. The CDR3 protein is CASSQDSSNQPQHF. The CDR3 bases are TGCGCCAGCAGCCAAGATTCTAGCAATCAGCCCCAGCATTTT.